This TCR beta chain was recovered during a study of T cell repertoires in cytomegalovirus infection. Turning to the study itself: CMV infection plus the matching HLA type was flagged by public TCR beta signatures. Regarding the study as a whole: HLA-C-restricted CMV-specific TCR beta clonotypes prevailed in the ex vivo response.

With regard to this clonotype: Its antigen is as yet unknown.

Germline CDR1 DFQATT, CDR2 SNEGSKA (reference sequence). Trimming took off 0 bases at V and 0 bases at J, with 6 bases between the two ends. CDR3 size: 13 residues. TCRdb independently ran MiXCR on the reads; one entry per CDR3 protein. This table has hundreds of thousands of distinct CDR3 sequences, 20% to 30% appearing once. This sequence was found in a human donor in good health (CMV status not recorded). Some clones in this sample may be carry-over from other donors' samples. The sequencing input was CD8+ T cells from PBMCs. The chain joins TRBV20-1 to TRBJ2-7; D gene ambiguous. This CDR3 reads CSAREQFSYEQYV. The CDR3 coding sequence is TGCAGTGCTAGAGAACAGTTCTCCTACGAGCAGTACGTC.